One sample yielded the 21 T cell receptor beta chains listed below, sequenced in a study of PD-L1 blockade in urothelial cancer. The protocol was immunoSEQ multiplex PCR, while the TCRdb copy is restricted to in-frame clones and leaves out a portion. The data show approximately 40,000 clones, approximately 86% seen once. Time point given: peripheral blood 6 weeks after treatment start. The sequences come from PBMCs, collected around atezolizumab (anti-PD-L1) treatment. The receptor set was obtained from a man in his 60s with urothelial cancer.

This chain links TRBV9 with TRBJ1-6; TRBD1 is a possible D gene (5 bases). The CDR3 covers 14 residues. The ends were cut back, 3 bases at V and 9 bases at J, with 13 bases in the middle. The germline gives CDR1 SGDLS, CDR2 YYNGEE. The CDR3 nucleotides are TGTGCCAGCAGCGGGGGCAGCGATAGTTCACCCCTCCACTTT. Residues: CASSGGSDSSPLHF.

This chain links TRBV7-3 with TRBJ1-6; no reliable D call. The CDR3 runs 14 residues. V dropped 2 bases and J dropped 8 bases, with 10 bases sitting between them. Germline V gives CDR1 SGHTA, CDR2 FQGTGA. The CDR3 protein is CASSLGQQDSPLHF. CDR3 coding DNA: TGTGCCAGCAGCTTAGGGCAGCAGGATTCACCCCTCCACTTT.

This clone was picked up one time. This rearrangement joins TRBV7-9 to TRBJ1-1, with a weak D call TRBD1 (6 bases). Germline CDR1 is SEHNR and CDR2 is FQNEAQ (reference sequence). The CDR3 is made up of 14 amino acids. Trimming removed 6 bases from V and 1 base from J, with 12 bases in between. DNA of the CDR3: TGTGCCAGCAGTGCTGGACAGAAGAACACTGAAGCTTTCTTT. This codes for CASSAGQKNTEAFF.

Only a few counts were recorded for this clone. The V gene is TRBV25-1, the J gene TRBJ1-6; D is unresolved. The CDR3 has 14 amino acids. CDR1 MGHDK and CDR2 SYGVNS come from the germline V gene. V was shortened by 5 bases and J by 2 bases, with 7 bases between the two germline ends. CDR3 nucleotide sequence: TGTGCCAGCAGTCCCGGGACCTATAATTCACCCCTCCACTTT. Protein: CASSPGTYNSPLHF. The full variable domain, with the rest looked up from reference TRBV25-1 and TRBJ1-6, is EADIYQTPRYLVIGTGKKITLECSQTMGHDKMYWYQQDPGMELHLIHYSYGVNSTEKGDLSSESTVSRIRTEHFPLTLESARPSHTSQYLCASSPGTYNSPLHFGNGTRLTVT.

V is TRBV2 and J is TRBJ1-6; 7 nucleotides match TRBD1. CDR3 length: 15 residues. CDR1 is SNHLY and CDR2 is FYNNEI in the germline V gene. J gave up 5 bases and V 6 bases, and 7 bases lay outside the gene matches. CDR3 sequence: CASRGQPSDNSPLHF. The CDR3 nucleotides are TGTGCCAGCAGGGGACAGCCTTCTGATAATTCACCCCTCCACTTT.

The chain links TRBV6-5 to TRBJ1-1; D is perhaps TRBD1 (6 bases). The CDR3 covers 15 residues. Trimming left V 6 bases short and J 0 bases short, with 14 bases between. The V gene's germline CDR1 is MNHEY and CDR2 SVGAGI. In DNA form, the CDR3 reads TGTGCCAGCAGCACCCTGGACAGACTGAACACTGAAGCTTTCTTT. As protein: CASSTLDRLNTEAFF.

As regards this clone: An end of the junction does not agree with germline; a read error may underlie this. The chain has TRBV5-1 and TRBJ2-3, with D perhaps matching TRBD1 (7 bases). Germline assignment: CDR1 SGHRS and CDR2 YFSETQ. This CDR3 has 13 residues. The chain's CDR3 is CASSGGGTDTQYF. The CDR3 DNA reads as TGCGCCAGCAGCGGAGGGGGCACCGATACGCAGTATTTT.

The gene calls are TRBV28 and TRBJ1-1, with D uncertain. V dropped 7 bases and J dropped 4 bases, with 19 bases sitting between them. This CDR3 spans 15 amino acids. Per the germline V gene, CDR1 is MDHEN and CDR2 is SYDVKM. The CDR3 DNA reads as TGTGCCAGCAACCTGGCGGCCCCCTCGGGCACTGAAGCTTTCTTT. This sequence encodes CASNLAAPSGTEAFF.

The chain links TRBV12-5 to TRBJ1-3; D is uncertain. Germline CDR1 reads LGHNT; CDR2 reads FRNRAP. The CDR3 has 17 residues. V lost 0 bases, J lost 3 bases, and 15 bases lay in between. CDR3 DNA sequence: TGTGCTAGTGGTTTGGTTAATGTGAGGGTGGGTGGAAACACCATATATTTT. Its protein product is CASGLVNVRVGGNTIYF.

The V gene is TRBV19, the J gene TRBJ2-1, with a possible D match to TRBD1 (5 bases). Trimming removed 5 bases at V and 2 bases at J, with 10 bases between. The germline gives CDR1 LNHDA, CDR2 SQIVND (reference sequence). This CDR3 region has 14 residues. The CDR3 DNA reads TGTGCCAGTAGTTCAGGGCAGACCTACAATGAGCAGTTCTTC. This sequence encodes CASSSGQTYNEQFF.

The chain is built from TRBV28 and TRBJ1-5; 12 positions agree with TRBD1. The CDR3 runs to 17 residues. Germline lookup yields CDR1 MDHEN and CDR2 SYDVKM. V trimming: 5 bases; J trimming: 7 bases; junction bases outside the gene matches: 12. The CDR3 nucleotides read TGTGCCAGCAGTCCGATTCTGGGACAGGGGGCACGACAGCCCCAGCATTTT. Its translation: CASSPILGQGARQPQHF.

This sequence joins TRBV5-1 and TRBJ1-6, with unresolved D. Germline CDR1 SGHRS, CDR2 YFSETQ. This CDR3 has 14 amino acids. V lost 0 bases and J 10 bases, leaving 11 bases between the germline ends. The CDR3 spells CASSLEEGVSPLHF. The CDR3 DNA reads as TGCGCCAGCAGCTTGGAGGAGGGTGTCTCACCCCTCCACTTT.

This chain links TRBV5-1 with TRBJ2-2, with D possibly being TRBD1 (5 bases). Between the trimmed V and J ends, which lost 0 bases and 7 bases, there was a span of 10 bases. The CDR3 runs to 14 residues. From germline, CDR1 is SGHRS and CDR2 YFSETQ. CDR3 DNA sequence: TGCGCCAGCAGCTTGGACAGGCCCGGCGGGGAGCTGTTTTTT. Its protein product is CASSLDRPGGELFF.

The gene calls are TRBV5-8 and TRBJ1-2; TRBD1 aligns across 8 bases. The CDR3 sequence is 14 residues long. The germline CDR1 and CDR2 sequences are SGHTS and YDEGEE. After removal of 1 base from V and 8 bases from J, the junction contained 7 bases not matched to a gene. The CDR3 reads CASSLWGQDGGYTF. CDR3 sequence (DNA): TGTGCCAGCAGCTTGTGGGGACAGGATGGGGGCTACACCTTC.

The chain employs TRBV7-9 and TRBJ2-7, with 10 positions matching TRBD1. The germline V gene encodes CDR1 SEHNR and CDR2 FQNEAQ (reference sequence). The V gene end was trimmed by 5 bases and the J gene end by 5 bases; junction bases not matched to a gene: 9. There are 15 residues in the CDR3. Here the CDR3 reads CASSPVTGGMHEQYF. In DNA, the CDR3 is TGTGCCAGCAGCCCGGTGACAGGGGGCATGCACGAGCAGTACTTC.

This clone was detected only once. The chain is built from TRBV12-5 and TRBJ1-5, with TRBD1 identical over 10 bases. CDR1 and CDR2 (germline): LGHNT, FRNRAP. Trimming took 4 bases from V and 4 from J; bases not matched to a gene: 10. The CDR3 is made up of 17 amino acids. CDR3 protein: CASGSTFKDRGNQPQHF. The CDR3, as DNA: TGTGCTAGTGGTTCGACATTCAAGGACAGGGGGAATCAGCCCCAGCATTTT.

The chain joins TRBV10-1 to TRBJ1-5; D not certain. The CDR3 totals 13 residues. Trimming shortened V by 3 bases and J by 6 bases, and 9 bases separated the two germline ends. From germline, CDR1 is WNHNN and CDR2 SYGVQD (reference sequence). CDR3 DNA: TGCGCCAGCAGTGAATCGGGAGGTCAGCCCCAGCATTTT. Translation gives CASSESGGQPQHF.

The V and J genes are TRBV4-1 and TRBJ2-7; 9 bases match TRBD1. The germline gives CDR1 MGHRA, CDR2 YSYEKL. V trimming: 8 bases; J trimming: 3 bases; junction bases outside the gene matches: 5. The CDR3 sequence is 13 residues long. CDR3 nucleotide sequence: TGCGCCAGCGCCCGGGACAGGGTCTACGAGCAGTACTTC. This translates into CASARDRVYEQYF.

The CDR3 region is CASSLGRGSGPSYEQYF. Written as DNA, the CDR3 is TGTGCCAGCAGCTTGGGGCGGGGAAGCGGGCCCTCCTACGAGCAGTACTTC. The V gene is TRBV5-4, the J gene TRBJ2-7, with D possibly being TRBD2 (6 bases). Between the trimmed V and J ends, which lost 0 bases and 0 bases, there was a span of 16 bases. The germline V gene encodes CDR1 SGHNT and CDR2 YYREEE (reference sequence). The CDR3 contains 17 residues.

The chain recombines TRBV27 with TRBJ2-1, with 11 bases aligning to TRBD2. Trimming took 7 bases from V and 5 from J; bases not matched to a gene: 4. In germline, CDR1 is MNHEY, CDR2 SMNVEV (reference sequence). This CDR3 comprises 14 residues. As DNA, the CDR3 is TGTGCCAGCAAGGTAGCGGGGGGGAACAATGAGCAGTTCTTC. Protein sequence: CASKVAGGNNEQFF.

The gene calls are TRBV5-5 and TRBJ1-1; D remains unclear. The CDR3 is 16 amino acids. In germline, CDR1 is SGHKS, CDR2 YYEKEE (reference sequence). V lost 2 bases and J lost 1, with 15 bases in between. CDR3 sequence (DNA): TGTGCCAGCAGCTTTCTCCCGGCCCGAGGGAACACTGAAGCTTTCTTT. The encoded protein is CASSFLPARGNTEAFF.